This T cell receptor beta chain was obtained from a study of shared clonotypes between healthy human individuals. Germline V gives CDR1 MDHEN, CDR2 SYDVKM. Deletions cut 5 bases from V and 2 bases from J, with 16 bases between. This CDR3 contains 15 residues. Comments on this clone: Other DNA variants within this sample encode the same CDR3.

Clones were sequenced by immunoSEQ multiplex PCR, and TCRdb holds only the in-frame ones, with some missing. The table records over a million clones, about 96% of them present only once. This chain joins TRBV28 and TRBJ2-7; D is undetermined. The source of this sequence is a man aged 25 to 40 in good health. The sample consisted of naive CD4+ T cells sorted from blood. Regarding subset: CD45RA+ positively selected. The CDR3 DNA reads as TGTGCCAGCAGTCCCCCCGGACCGCTGACCTACGAGCAGTACTTC. Translating gives CASSPPGPLTYEQYF.